The 20 T cell receptor beta chains reported below all come from one sample, sequenced in a study of T-cell memory formation after mild COVID-19. TCRdb analysed the 5' RACE reads with MiXCR anew, one entry per CDR3 protein. The sample yields about 340,000 distinct CDR3 sequences, under 25% seen once. The sample comprised PBMCs or a T cell subset sorted from them (not recorded which). These receptors originate from an adult woman who had mild COVID-19 (a few samples of this study predate the infection). Cell type and time point are not known.

This clonotype was seen more than once but under ten times. V and J are TRBV4-2 and TRBJ1-1; D perhaps matches TRBD1 (6 bases). Trimming left V 0 bases short and J 1 base short, with 12 bases between. The germline gives CDR1 LGHNA, CDR2 YNFKEQ. The CDR3 extends over 16 amino acids. DNA of the CDR3: TGTGCCAGCAGCCAAGATGCCGGGACAAAGAACACTGAAGCTTTCTTT. Its translation: CASSQDAGTKNTEAFF.

This clonotype was found many times. The V gene is TRBV7-9, the J gene TRBJ2-7, with TRBD2 matching over 10 bases. The CDR3 has 14 amino acids. V shed 5 bases and J 0 bases; nucleotides not matched to a gene: 1. Germline values: CDR1 SEHNR, CDR2 FQNEAQ (reference sequence). This CDR3 reads CASSASGSSYEQYF. Written as DNA, the CDR3 is TGTGCCAGCAGCGCTAGCGGGAGCTCCTACGAGCAGTACTTC.

This clonotype was detected a few times. The V call is TRBV6-1, the J call TRBJ1-2, with D tentatively TRBD1 (6 bases). This CDR3 has 15 residues. Per the germline V gene, CDR1 is MNHNS and CDR2 is SASEGT. The ends were cut back, 6 bases at V and 4 bases at J, with 18 bases in the middle. The CDR3 nucleotides are TGTGCCAGCAGGTCAGGGGCAGGAGATACCTATGGCTACACCTTC. Its protein is CASRSGAGDTYGYTF.

The chain couples TRBV12-3 or TRBV12-4 to TRBJ2-4; no firm D call. The length of the CDR3 is 13 residues. The germline V and J ends were trimmed by 7 bases and 6 bases, with 13 bases remaining between them. CDR3 sequence: CASTPSRANIQYF. The CDR3 nucleotides are TGTGCCAGCACCCCCTCCCGAGCAAACATTCAGTACTTC.

This clonotype occurred a few times. The J gene is TRBJ1-1, the V gene TRBV7-2; D is unclear. The CDR3 totals 12 residues. The germline CDR1 and CDR2 sequences are SGHTA and FQGNSA. The V end was cut by 9 bases, the J end by 5 bases, with 13 bases between. CDR3 sequence reads: CARVGRPTEAFF. The CDR3 DNA sequence: TGTGCCAGGGTGGGCAGACCTACTGAAGCTTTCTTT. The variable domain in full, completed from reference TRBV7-2 and TRBJ1-1, reads GAGVSQSPSNKVTEKGKDVELRCDPISGHTALYWYRQSLGQGLEFLIYFQGNSAPDKSGLPSDRFSAERTGGSVSTLTIQRTQQEDSAVYLCARVGRPTEAFFGQGTRLTVV.

The V call is TRBV5-1, the J call TRBJ2-5; no clear D gene. V lost 1 base and J lost 3, with 7 bases in between. The germline gives CDR1 SGHRS, CDR2 YFSETQ. CDR3 length: 13 amino acids. CDR3 residues: CASSLFLEETQYF. As DNA, the CDR3 is TGCGCCAGCAGCTTGTTCTTGGAAGAGACCCAGTACTTC. The full variable domain, its missing parts supplied by reference TRBV5-1 and TRBJ2-5, is KAGVTQTPRYLIKTRGQQVTLSCSPISGHRSVSWYQQTPGQGLQFLFEYFSETQRNKGNFPGRFSGRQFSNSRSEMNVSTLELGDSALYLCASSLFLEETQYFGPGTRLLVL.

V gene TRBV29-1 combines with J gene TRBJ2-1; D gene uncertain. CDR3 length: 13 amino acids. CDR1 and CDR2 (germline): SQVTM, ANQGSEA. V was cut by 6 bases and J by 7 bases, with 16 bases left in between. CDR3 in DNA: TGCAGCGTCGGCGACCGACAAGGGAATGAGCAGTTCTTC. As protein: CSVGDRQGNEQFF.

This clonotype was picked up a small number of times. The rearrangement joins TRBV5-5 to TRBJ1-2, with TRBD1 as a possible D gene (5 bases). V gave up 4 bases and J gave up 6 bases, with 13 bases separating them. The germline V gene encodes CDR1 SGHKS and CDR2 YYEKEE (reference sequence). The CDR3 spans 13 residues. DNA for the CDR3: TGTGCCAGCAGCCCGGGGGTCTGGAATGGCTACACCTTC. Amino acid sequence: CASSPGVWNGYTF.

V gene TRBV6-5 combines with J gene TRBJ2-1, with D unresolved. The V gene lost 6 bases and the J gene lost 6 bases, with 9 bases spanning the gap. CDR1 and CDR2 from the germline V gene are MNHEY and SVGAGI. The CDR3 covers 12 residues. CDR3 in amino acids: CASRTSLNEQFF. The DNA for the CDR3 is TGTGCCAGCAGAACCAGTCTCAATGAGCAGTTCTTC.

V and J are TRBV12-3 or TRBV12-4 and TRBJ1-1; D possibly corresponds to TRBD1 (5 bases). V was cut by 3 bases and J by 7 bases, with 30 bases left in between. The CDR3 is 19 amino acids. CDR3 amino acids: CASSFSSGRVGGGRFEAFF. DNA of the CDR3: TGTGCCAGCAGTTTTAGTTCCGGCCGGGTGGGGGGTGGTCGCTTTGAAGCTTTCTTT.

The table lists this clonotype with many counts. CDR3 residues: CASSFAYRDKNIQYF. The CDR3 DNA reads TGTGCCAGCAGTTTTGCGTACCGGGACAAAAACATTCAGTACTTC. The chain carries TRBV27 and TRBJ2-4; weak D call: TRBD2 (5 bases). The CDR3 is 15 amino acids. Trimming shortened V by 3 bases and J by 3 bases, and 12 bases separated the two germline ends. CDR1 and CDR2 (germline): MNHEY, SMNVEV (reference sequence).

The chain joins TRBV20-1 to TRBJ2-5; TRBD2 aligns across 9 bases. The CDR3 is 18 amino acids. Germline CDR1 DFQATT, CDR2 SNEGSKA (reference sequence). V shed 3 bases, J shed 5 bases, and the junction held 19 bases outside the gene matches. The CDR3: CSASAGGLAGGPQETQYF. The CDR3 DNA reads as TGCAGTGCTAGTGCGGGGGGCCTTGCGGGAGGGCCCCAGGAGACCCAGTACTTC.

The V call is TRBV5-1, the J call TRBJ2-2; D unresolved. This CDR3 spans 14 amino acids. Germline CDR1 and CDR2: SGHRS and YFSETQ. V was shortened by 3 bases and J by 7 bases, with 13 bases between the two germline ends. CDR3 protein: CASSSSPPIGELFF. CDR3 nucleotides: TGCGCCAGCAGCTCCTCCCCTCCGATCGGGGAGCTGTTTTTT.

This clonotype was seen more than once but under ten times. The CDR3 region has the DNA TGTGCCAGCAGCGGAGGGACAGGGGGCTACGAGCAGTACTTC. It yields the protein CASSGGTGGYEQYF. The genes are TRBV9 and TRBJ2-7; 11 nucleotides match TRBD1. This CDR3 is built from 14 residues. V was clipped by 3 bases and J by 3 bases; unmatched bases: 2. From germline, CDR1 is SGDLS and CDR2 YYNGEE.

The chain has TRBV9 and TRBJ2-1; D possibly uses TRBD1 or TRBD2 (5 bases each). Germline CDR1 reads SGDLS; CDR2 reads YYNGEE. The CDR3 is 12 amino acids. The V and J ends lost 7 bases and 8 bases respectively, with 13 bases between them. The CDR3 loop reads CASRGPMDEQFF. In nucleotides, the CDR3 is TGTGCCAGCCGGGGCCCGATGGATGAGCAGTTCTTC. Looking up the rest from reference TRBV9 and TRBJ2-1 gives the full variable domain: DSGVTQTPKHLITATGQRVTLRCSPRSGDLSVYWYQQSLDQGLQFLIQYYNGEERAKGNILERFSAQQFPDLHSELNLSSLELGDSALYFCASRGPMDEQFFGPGTRLTVL.

In this sample, this clonotype turned up a few times. The chain carries TRBV20-1 and TRBJ2-7; 10 positions match TRBD2. The CDR3 consists of 16 residues. Germline CDR1 DFQATT, CDR2 SNEGSKA (reference sequence). The J segment lost 2 bases and the V segment lost 1 base, leaving 8 bases of the junction unmatched. The CDR3 nucleotides read TGCAGTGCTAGAGGGCGCGGGACTAGCGACACCTACGAGCAGTACTTC. Its protein product is CSARGRGTSDTYEQYF.

The rearrangement uses TRBV6-5 and TRBJ2-7; TRBD2 matches 10 bases. The length of the CDR3 is 13 residues. Germline trimming cut 8 bases from V and 3 bases from J; bases unmatched to any gene: 4. Germline lookup yields CDR1 MNHEY and CDR2 SVGAGI. CDR3 in amino acids: CASRLAGGYEQYF. In DNA, the CDR3 is TGTGCCAGCCGACTAGCGGGCGGCTACGAGCAGTACTTC.

V gene TRBV24-1 combines with J gene TRBJ2-3; 9 bases are a match to TRBD1. The V segment lost 3 bases and the J segment 0 bases; nucleotides outside the gene matches: 3. This CDR3 is 16 amino acids long. CDR1 KGHDR and CDR2 SFDVKD come from the germline V gene. This chain's CDR3 is CATSDPGTGSTDTQYF. The CDR3 DNA reads as TGTGCCACCAGTGATCCCGGGACAGGGAGCACAGATACGCAGTATTTT.

There are a few counts of this clonotype. V is TRBV7-6 and J is TRBJ2-1; D unclear. This CDR3 comprises 12 residues. V was clipped by 1 base and J by 8 bases, with 6 bases between them. The germline V gene encodes CDR1 SGHVS and CDR2 FNYEAQ. CDR3 nucleotide sequence: TGTGCCAGCAGCTTAGGGAACGATGAGCAGTTCTTC. Translated: CASSLGNDEQFF.

This clonotype has only a few counts. The chain joins TRBV7-9 to TRBJ2-7, with unresolved D. The CDR3 is 12 residues long. Trimming shortened V by 3 bases and J by 6 bases, and 9 bases separated the two germline ends. CDR1 and CDR2 (germline): SEHNR, FQNEAQ (reference sequence). As DNA, the CDR3 is TGTGCCAGCAGCTTTCCTATTTCCGAGCAGTACTTC. Translation gives CASSFPISEQYF.